The 15 T cell receptor beta chains below come from one sample, sequenced in a study of blood T cell repertoires in COVID-19. The repertoire was sequenced with immunoSEQ multiplex PCR; TCRdb's copy has only in-frame clones and lacks some. The sample includes roughly 230,000 clones, approximately 86% seen only once; the top ten take around 6.4%. Specimen: peripheral blood. The source is an older woman with active or convalescent COVID-19.

This sequence joins TRBV6-2 or TRBV6-3 and TRBJ2-2; D is ambiguous. V dropped 2 bases and J dropped 6 bases, with 10 bases sitting between them. Germline V gene lookup returns CDR1 MNHEY and CDR2 SVGEGT. There are 14 residues in the CDR3. The CDR3 nucleotides are TGTGCCAGCAGTTACGCTCTCGGTTCCGGGGAGCTGTTTTTT. Translation gives CASSYALGSGELFF.

This chain links TRBV3-1 (or the pseudogene TRBV3-2) with TRBJ1-2; 8 bases are a match to TRBD1. This CDR3 comprises 16 residues. In germline, CDR1 is LGHDT, CDR2 YNNKEL (reference sequence). The J segment lost 6 bases and the V segment lost 1 base, leaving 10 bases of the junction unmatched. CDR3 amino acids: CASSQAWGTGLNGYTF. The CDR3 bases are TGTGCCAGCAGCCAAGCTTGGGGGACAGGTCTGAATGGCTACACCTTC.

The chain recombines TRBV5-4 with TRBJ2-5; TRBD2 agrees at 7 bases. The germline CDR1 and CDR2 sequences are SGHNT and YYREEE (reference sequence). This CDR3 has 16 amino acids. Trimming cost V 0 bases and J 3 bases; bases outside gene matches: 8. CDR3 amino acids: CASSLGAGSLKETQYF. DNA for the CDR3: TGTGCCAGCAGCTTGGGAGCGGGGAGTCTTAAAGAGACCCAGTACTTC.

The genes are TRBV10-1 and TRBJ2-5; possible D gene TRBD2, 6 bases. Germline loops: CDR1 WNHNN, CDR2 SYGVQD (reference sequence). The CDR3 has 13 amino acids. Trimming removed 3 bases from V and 2 bases from J, with 7 bases in between. This CDR3 is CASSDLAQETQYF. CDR3 coding DNA: TGCGCCAGCAGTGACCTAGCGCAAGAGACCCAGTACTTC.

This rearrangement joins TRBV18 to TRBJ2-2; 7 bases map to TRBD1. The germline gives CDR1 KGHSH, CDR2 LQKENI. V lost 4 bases to trimming and J lost 0 bases; unmatched junction nucleotides: 2. There are 15 residues in the CDR3. The CDR3: CASSRGQANTGELFF. In DNA form, the CDR3 reads TGTGCCAGCTCACGTGGACAGGCGAACACCGGGGAGCTGTTTTTT.

The rearrangement uses TRBV5-1 and TRBJ1-2; 8 bases fit TRBD1. Per germline, CDR1 SGHRS and CDR2 YFSETQ. The junction had 5 bases not matched to a gene; V was cut back by 1 base and J by 3 bases. The CDR3 consists of 15 residues. The CDR3 loop reads CASSLITGGDYGYTF. In DNA, the CDR3 is TGCGCCAGCAGCTTGATCACAGGGGGTGACTATGGCTACACCTTC.

The chain combines TRBV15 with TRBJ1-3, with D possibly matching TRBD1 (5 bases). The CDR3 loop spans 15 amino acids. Germline V gene data show CDR1 as LNHNV and CDR2 as YYDKDF (reference sequence). V lost 0 bases, J lost 4 bases, and 10 bases lay in between. The CDR3 nucleotides are TGTGCCACCAGCAGAGATCGGGCAGGGGGAAACACCATATATTTT. Its translation is CATSRDRAGGNTIYF. The variable domain in full, completed from reference TRBV15 and TRBJ1-3, reads DAMVIQNPRYQVTQFGKPVTLSCSQTLNHNVMYWYQQKSSQAPKLLFHYYDKDFNNEADTPDNFQSRRPNTSFCFLDIRSPGLGDTAMYLCATSRDRAGGNTIYFGEGSWLTVV.

This clone was detected only a few times. CDR3 region: CASSPGSGSNEQFF. CDR3 bases: TGTGCCAGCTCACCAGGTAGCGGGAGTAACGAGCAGTTCTTC. The chain combines TRBV18 with TRBJ2-1; 9 bases line up with TRBD2. Trimming took 2 bases from V and 10 from J; bases not matched to a gene: 6. The CDR3 is made up of 14 amino acids. The V gene's germline CDR1 is KGHSH and CDR2 LQKENI.

V usage is TRBV5-4 and J usage is TRBJ2-1, with 9 bases that match TRBD2. CDR3 size: 15 residues. Germline values: CDR1 SGHNT, CDR2 YYREEE (reference sequence). V was pared by 0 bases and J by 3 bases, with 1 base of the junction left unmatched. The CDR3 region has the DNA TGTGCCAGCAGCTTGGTAGCGGGAGTCTACAATGAGCAGTTCTTC. It specifies CASSLVAGVYNEQFF. Together with reference TRBV5-4 and TRBJ2-1, the CDR3 gives the full variable domain: ETGVTQSPTHLIKTRGQQVTLRCSSQSGHNTVSWYQQALGQGPQFIFQYYREEENGRGNFPPRFSGLQFPNYSSELNVNALELDDSALYLCASSLVAGVYNEQFFGPGTRLTVL.

The J gene is TRBJ2-5, the V gene TRBV5-1, with 12 bases lining up with TRBD2. This CDR3 has 19 amino acids. CDR1 and CDR2 (germline): SGHRS, YFSETQ. V was clipped by 0 bases and J by 2 bases; unmatched bases: 11. The CDR3 loop is CASSLGLAGGPGIQETQYF. For the CDR3, the DNA is TGCGCCAGCAGCTTGGGTCTAGCGGGGGGGCCCGGGATTCAAGAGACCCAGTACTTC.

This clone was seen just once. This chain connects TRBV6-1 to TRBJ2-7; maybe TRBD1 (5 bases). Germline-derived CDR1 and CDR2 are MNHNS and SASEGT. The CDR3 is 12 amino acids. The V and J ends lost 3 bases and 4 bases respectively, with 7 bases between them. In DNA form, the CDR3 reads TGTGCCAGCAGTGACCCAGGGTACGAGCAGTACGTC. It specifies CASSDPGYEQYV.

The chain joins TRBV3-1 (or the pseudogene TRBV3-2) to TRBJ2-1; D might be TRBD2 (7 bases). CDR3 size: 17 residues. The V gene's germline CDR1 is LGHDT and CDR2 YNNKEL (reference sequence). V lost 2 bases, J lost 3 bases, and 17 bases lay in between. The CDR3 sequence: CASSQSWAGAHYNEQFF. Written as DNA, the CDR3 is TGTGCCAGCAGCCAATCGTGGGCGGGGGCTCACTACAATGAGCAGTTCTTC.

The chain has TRBV6-6 and TRBJ2-1; D remains ambiguous. The CDR3 is 15 amino acids. The V gene's germline CDR1 is MNHNY and CDR2 SVGAGI (reference sequence). V gave up 6 bases and J gave up 5 bases, with 17 bases separating them. The CDR3: CASRLRLQSDNEQFF. CDR3 nucleotides: TGTGCCAGCAGACTACGGCTACAATCGGACAATGAGCAGTTCTTC.

DNA for the CDR3: TGTGCCAGCAGCTCAGAACTAGCGGGAGTGTTCGAGCAGTACTTC. Translation: CASSSELAGVFEQYF. V usage is TRBV11-2 and J usage is TRBJ2-7; 11 bases align to TRBD2. With V trimmed by 4 bases and J by 6 bases, 8 bases remained unmatched. Germline V gives CDR1 SGHAT, CDR2 FQNNGV. CDR3 length: 15 amino acids.

The genes are TRBV18 and TRBJ1-1, with D unclear. This CDR3 comprises 16 residues. Between the trimmed V and J ends, which lost 1 base and 0 bases, there was a span of 12 bases. Germline V CDR1 and CDR2: KGHSH, LQKENI. The CDR3 spells CASSPRGDSVNTEAFF. The CDR3 nucleotides are TGTGCCAGCTCACCACGAGGTGATTCAGTGAACACTGAAGCTTTCTTT.